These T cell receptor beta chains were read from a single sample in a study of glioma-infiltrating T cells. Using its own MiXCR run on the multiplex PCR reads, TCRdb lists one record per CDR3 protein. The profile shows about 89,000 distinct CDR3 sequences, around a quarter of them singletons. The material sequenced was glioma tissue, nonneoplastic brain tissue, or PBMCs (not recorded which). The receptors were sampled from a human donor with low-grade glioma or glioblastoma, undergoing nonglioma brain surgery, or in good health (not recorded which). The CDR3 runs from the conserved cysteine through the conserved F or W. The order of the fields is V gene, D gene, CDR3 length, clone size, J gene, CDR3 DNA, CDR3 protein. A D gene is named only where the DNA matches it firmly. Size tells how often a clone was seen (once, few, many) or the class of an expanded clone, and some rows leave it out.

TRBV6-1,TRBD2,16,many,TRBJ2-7,TGTGCCAGCACCGACCGTAGACTAGCGGGAACCTACGAGCAGTACTTC,CASTDRRLAGTYEQYF
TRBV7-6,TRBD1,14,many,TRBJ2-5,TGTGCCAGCAGCTCGACAGGGTTCCAAGAGACCCAGTACTTC,CASSSTGFQETQYF
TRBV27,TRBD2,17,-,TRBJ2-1,TGTGCCAGCAACTCGAGAAGACTAGCGAGCTCCTACAATGAGCAGTTCTTC,CASNSRRLASSYNEQFF
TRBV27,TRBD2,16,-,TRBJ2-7,TGTGCCAGCATTTCCCTGACTAGCGGGAGTTGGTACGAGCAGTACTTC,CASISLTSGSWYEQYF
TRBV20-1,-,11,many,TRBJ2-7,TGCAGTGCTACCGGGCCCTACGAGCAGTACTTC,CSATGPYEQYF
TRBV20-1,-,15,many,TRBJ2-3,TGCAGTGCTAGAGATCTCGAGGGGATAAGAGATACGCAGTATTTT,CSARDLEGIRDTQYF
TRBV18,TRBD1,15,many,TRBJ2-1,TGTGCCAGCTCACCACGGACAGGGGGTAACTATGAGCAGTTCTTC,CASSPRTGGNYEQFF
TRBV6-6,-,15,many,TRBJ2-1,TGTGCCAGCAGTTACTCGGGCAGGGGAGGTAATGAGCAGTTCTTC,CASSYSGRGGNEQFF
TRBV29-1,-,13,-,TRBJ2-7,TGCAGCGTTGTTAGTCAGGGCGTGCACGAGCAGTACTTC,CSVVSQGVHEQYF
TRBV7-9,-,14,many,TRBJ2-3,TGTGCCAGCAGCTTTGGCAGGGACACAGATACGCAGTATTTT,CASSFGRDTDTQYF
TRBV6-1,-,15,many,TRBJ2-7,TGTGCCAGCAGTACCCCCACCGGATGGAGCAACGAGCAGTACTTC,CASSTPTGWSNEQYF
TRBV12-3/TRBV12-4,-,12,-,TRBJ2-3,TGTGCCAGCAGTCTGGGGGGATATACGCAGTATTTT,CASSLGGYTQYF
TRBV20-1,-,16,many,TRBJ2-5,TGCAGTGCTAGCTCGGTAGGGGATGTTTTAGGAGAGACCCAGTACTTC,CSASSVGDVLGETQYF
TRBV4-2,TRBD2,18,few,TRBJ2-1,TGTGCCAGCAGCCAAGGGGGAGGTAGCGGGAGTGCCTACAATGAGCAGTTCTTC,CASSQGGGSGSAYNEQFF
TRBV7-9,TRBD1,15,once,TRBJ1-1,TGTGCCAGCAGCTTGTACTGGACAGGGAACACTGAAGCTTTCTTT,CASSLYWTGNTEAFF
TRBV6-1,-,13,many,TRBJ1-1,TGTGCCAGCAGCCGGGGTGGGGGCACTGAAGCTTTCTTT,CASSRGGGTEAFF
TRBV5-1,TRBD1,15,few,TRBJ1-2,TGCGCCAGCAGGAGCGGACAGGGCAACAACTATGGCTACACCTTC,CASRSGQGNNYGYTF
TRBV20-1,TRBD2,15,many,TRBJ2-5,TGCAGTGCTAGAGAACTAGCGGGGGTCGCGGAGACCCAGTACTTC,CSARELAGVAETQYF
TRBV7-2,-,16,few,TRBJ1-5,TGTGCCAGCAGCGACGACGGTTACTTTAGCAATCAGCCCCAGCATTTT,CASSDDGYFSNQPQHF
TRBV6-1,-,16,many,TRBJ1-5,TGTGCCAGCAGTTTTGTCGGGCCTGCCAGCAATCAGCCCCAGCATTTT,CASSFVGPASNQPQHF
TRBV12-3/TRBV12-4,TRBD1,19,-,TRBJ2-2,TGTGCCAGCAGTGAACACCGGGACAGGGGGGATACGAACACCGGGGAGCTGTTTTTT,CASSEHRDRGDTNTGELFF
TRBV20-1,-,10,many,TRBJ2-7,TGCAGTGCCGTGTGGGGCGAGCAGTACTTC,CSAVWGEQYF
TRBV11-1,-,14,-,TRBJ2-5,TGTGCCAGCGCGCTGGGACTCCCTCTCCAGACCCATTACTTC,CASALGLPLQTHYF
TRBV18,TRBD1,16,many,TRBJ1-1,TGTGCCAGCTCACCTCGGGGGGTAGGGGGCAACACTGAAGCTTTCTTT,CASSPRGVGGNTEAFF
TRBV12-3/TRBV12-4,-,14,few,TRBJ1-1,TGTGCCAGCAGTTTGAGGGCGTCTAACGCTGAAGCTTTCTTT,CASSLRASNAEAFF
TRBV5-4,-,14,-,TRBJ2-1,TGTGCCAGCAGTCTCCAGGGGTTCTACAATGAGCAGTTCTTC,CASSLQGFYNEQFF